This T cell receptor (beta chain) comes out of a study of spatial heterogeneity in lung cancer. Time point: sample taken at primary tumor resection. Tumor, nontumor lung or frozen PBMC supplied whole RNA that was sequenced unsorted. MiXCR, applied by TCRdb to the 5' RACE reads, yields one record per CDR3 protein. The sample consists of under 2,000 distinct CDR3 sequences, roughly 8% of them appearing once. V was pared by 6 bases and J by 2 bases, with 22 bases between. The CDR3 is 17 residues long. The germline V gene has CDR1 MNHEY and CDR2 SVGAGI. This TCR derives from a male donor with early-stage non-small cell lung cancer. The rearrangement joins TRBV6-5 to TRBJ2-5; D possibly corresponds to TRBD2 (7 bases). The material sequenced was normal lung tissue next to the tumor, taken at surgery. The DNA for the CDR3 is TGTGCCAGCAGCCGACGGGGGGCAATCCGGGCTCAAGAGACCCAGTACTTC. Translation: CASSRRGAIRAQETQYF.